This TCR beta chain was observed in a study of regulatory T cells in long-lasting Graves disease. Points from the study as a whole: There were preferences for TRBV28, TRBJ1-2 and TRBJ2-5 in persistent disease.

Time point of the sample: newly diagnosed GD, antithyroid drugs for less than 3 months. RNA extracted from PBMCs served as the sequencing template. The CDR3 is 15 residues long. Trimming cost V 2 bases and J 0 bases; bases outside gene matches: 3. CDR1 is GTSNPN, CDR2 SVGIG, per germline (reference sequence). This clonotype was counted at least ten times. The antigen is not known. Both iRepertoire HTBI primers and Arm-PCR of CDR3 regions were used to build the TCR beta libraries. One entry per CDR3 protein results from TCRdb running MiXCR on the multiplex PCR reads. This sample has more than 350,000 distinct CDR3 sequences, with about 16% found just once. The data also belong to a second study, concerning T cells in Graves' hyperthyroidism and ophthalmopathy. This second report adds: Stable Graves' hyperthyroidism meant no ophthalmopathy progression within 18 months. Clinical symptoms, serum thyroxine, TRAb, thyroid ultrasound and orbital computed tomography informed diagnoses.

This chain uses TRBV30 with TRBJ2-3; 9 bases are shared with TRBD2. This receptor was obtained from a woman aged 30 to 39 with Graves disease. The sample consisted of peripheral blood mononuclear cells (PBMCs), taken at new diagnosis, from a patient treated with antithyroid drugs. This CDR3 is CAWSRLAGSTDTQYF. In DNA, the CDR3 is TGTGCCTGGAGTCGTCTAGCGGGGAGCACAGATACGCAGTATTTT.